This passage covers 14 T cell receptor beta chains from one sample sequenced in a study of beta chain features in type 1 diabetes (dated by TCRdb to 2016 to 2019). Library preparation was by the immunoSEQ multiplex PCR assay. The entire isolated RNA was reverse transcribed using the High Capacity cDNA Reverse Transcription Kit, and thus expressed TCRB transcripts were sequenced. TCRdb took over this immuneACCESS table, retaining in-frame rearrangements with V and J assigned. Such tables are incomplete; in checked studies, under half of the missing clones stem from an unresolved V gene, and the remainder is unexplained. The sample table holds around 160,000 clones, of which roughly 10% were seen once. Clones ranked in the top ten supply approximately 0.7% of the sample. Broader findings and caveats from the paper: In all four CD4+ subsets, TCRB CDR3 length was moderately but significantly shorter in type 1 diabetes patients.

No antigen has been assigned to these receptors. The material sequenced was central memory CD4+ T cells from blood. The receptor set was obtained from a young woman with type 1 diabetes.

This clone showed up just a few times. The chain is built from TRBV18 and TRBJ2-7; perhaps TRBD2 as D (5 bases). V dropped 4 bases and J dropped 3 bases, with 10 bases sitting between them. CDR3 length: 13 residues. Germline-derived CDR1 and CDR2 are KGHSH and LQKENI. CDR3 DNA: TGTGCCAGCTCACGAGTCACTAGCTACGAGCAGTACTTC. Amino acids: CASSRVTSYEQYF.

This clone was detected only once. The chain employs TRBV7-2 and TRBJ2-7; 9 nucleotides align to TRBD2. The CDR3 has 15 residues. Germline V gene data show CDR1 as SGHTA and CDR2 as FQGNSA. V shed 5 bases and J 1 base; nucleotides not matched to a gene: 6. As DNA, the CDR3 is TGTGCCAGCAGCACCCGGAGCGGGAGGTCCTACGAGCAGTACTTC. Its protein is CASSTRSGRSYEQYF.

This clone was counted only a few times. The rearrangement links TRBV5-6 to TRBJ1-2; D perhaps matches TRBD1 (5 bases). The germline gives CDR1 SGHDT, CDR2 YYEEEE. The V end was cut by 4 bases, the J end by 1 base, with 5 bases between. The CDR3 sequence is 12 residues long. The CDR3 bases are TGTGCCAGCAGCCAGGGTAACTATGGCTACACCTTC. As protein: CASSQGNYGYTF. The full variable domain, with the rest looked up from reference TRBV5-6 and TRBJ1-2, is DAGVTQSPTHLIKTRGQQVTLRCSPKSGHDTVSWYQQALGQGPQFIFQYYEEEERQRGNFPDRFSGHQFPNYSSELNVNALLLGDSALYLCASSQGNYGYTFGSGTRLTVV.

This clone was counted between two and nine times. The V call is TRBV30, the J call TRBJ1-1, with TRBD1 as a possible D gene (5 bases). This CDR3 is 12 amino acids long. Trimming took 1 base from V and 3 from J, leaving 6 bases between them. Germline CDR1 GTSNPN, CDR2 SVGIG (reference sequence). Here the CDR3 reads CAWSGGYTEAFF. The DNA of the CDR3 is TGTGCCTGGAGTGGGGGCTACACTGAAGCTTTCTTT.

The V call is TRBV28, the J call TRBJ1-2, with D possibly matching TRBD1 (5 bases). Germline V gives CDR1 MDHEN, CDR2 SYDVKM. V lost 2 bases, J lost 4 bases, and 14 bases lay in between. The CDR3 contains 15 residues. CDR3 DNA sequence: TGTGCCAGCAGTTTAGATCAGGGATTGTTCTATGGCTACACCTTC. This sequence encodes CASSLDQGLFYGYTF.

This clone occurred a few times. The V gene is TRBV11-2, the J gene TRBJ2-6; 9 nucleotides line up with TRBD1. CDR1 is SGHAT, CDR2 FQNNGV, per germline. V shed 4 bases, J shed 3 bases, and the junction held 4 bases outside the gene matches. The CDR3 has 16 residues. Written as DNA, the CDR3 is TGTGCCAGCAGCTCCGGGACAGGGTATGGGGCCAACGTCCTGACTTTC. This sequence encodes CASSSGTGYGANVLTF.

The CDR3 nucleotides are TGTGCCATCAGGACAGAGGAAGAGACCCAGTACTTC. Protein: CAIRTEEETQYF. V gene TRBV10-3 combines with J gene TRBJ2-5; D might be TRBD1 (5 bases). Germline loops: CDR1 ENHRY, CDR2 SYGVKD. There are 12 residues in the CDR3. Trimming removed 6 bases from V and 3 bases from J, with 8 bases in between.

The chain employs TRBV30 and TRBJ1-5; TRBD1 matches 7 bases. V lost 4 bases to trimming and J lost 7 bases; unmatched junction nucleotides: 7. This CDR3 contains 13 residues. From germline, CDR1 is GTSNPN and CDR2 SVGIG (reference sequence). The DNA for the CDR3 is TGTGCCTGGAATCCAGGGGGGAGACAGCCCCAGCATTTT. Amino acids: CAWNPGGRQPQHF.

A few counts support this clone. The chain is built from TRBV6-5 and TRBJ2-7, with TRBD1 matching over 7 bases. The J segment lost 5 bases and the V segment lost 5 bases, leaving 9 bases of the junction unmatched. Germline loops: CDR1 MNHEY, CDR2 SVGAGI. CDR3 length: 14 residues. CDR3 nucleotide sequence: TGTGCCAGCAGTAGCCGGACAGGTCGGGACGAGCAGTACTTC. It yields the protein CASSSRTGRDEQYF.

In its sample, this clone was seen a few times. The CDR3 sequence: CAWSGMPGGYNEQFF. CDR3 nucleotides: TGTGCCTGGAGTGGAATGCCGGGAGGCTACAATGAGCAGTTCTTC. V gene TRBV30 combines with J gene TRBJ2-1; TRBD2 matches 7 bases. Germline CDR1 reads GTSNPN; CDR2 reads SVGIG (reference sequence). V shed 1 base and J 3 bases; nucleotides not matched to a gene: 6. The CDR3 length is 15 residues.

The CDR3 reads CASSLGGSRQETQYF. CDR3 DNA sequence: TGTGCCAGCAGCTTAGGGGGCTCGCGCCAAGAGACCCAGTACTTC. The V and J genes are TRBV7-6 and TRBJ2-5, with D perhaps TRBD1 (5 bases). This CDR3 contains 15 residues. CDR1 is SGHVS, CDR2 FNYEAQ, per germline. V was trimmed by 1 base and J by 1 base, leaving 10 bases between them.

This clone was seen repeatedly, ten times or more. The rearrangement links TRBV28 to TRBJ2-7; 8 bases match TRBD2. From germline, CDR1 is MDHEN and CDR2 SYDVKM. With 10 bases clipped from V and 6 bases from J, the junction kept 14 bases outside the gene matches. The CDR3 totals 14 residues. The CDR3 is CATARVSGSSEQYF. CDR3 nucleotides: TGTGCCACCGCTAGGGTAAGCGGGAGCTCCGAGCAGTACTTC. Filled out from reference TRBV28 and TRBJ2-7, the complete variable domain reads DVKVTQSSRYLVKRTGEKVFLECVQDMDHENMFWYRQDPGLGLRLIYFSYDVKMKEKGDIPEGYSVSREKKERFSLILESASTNQTSMYLCATARVSGSSEQYFGPGTRLTVT.

The rearrangement links TRBV7-3 to TRBJ2-1; 7 nucleotides match TRBD2. Trimming took 3 bases from V and 7 from J; bases not matched to a gene: 9. The CDR3 covers 15 residues. Germline values: CDR1 SGHTA, CDR2 FQGTGA. The CDR3 DNA reads as TGTGCCAGCAGCTTCTCTAGCGGTGGAGGGAATGAGCAGTTCTTC. Translation gives CASSFSSGGGNEQFF.

The table lists this clone with a few counts. This chain uses TRBV7-9 with TRBJ2-3; TRBD2 aligns across 9 bases. The germline V gene encodes CDR1 SEHNR and CDR2 FQNEAQ (reference sequence). This CDR3 spans 17 amino acids. Trimming cost V 0 bases and J 1 base; bases outside gene matches: 5. In DNA form, the CDR3 reads TGTGCCAGCAGCTTAGCCTTAGCGGGAGCTGGCACAGATACGCAGTATTTT. Its protein is CASSLALAGAGTDTQYF. The variable domain in full, completed from reference TRBV7-9 and TRBJ2-3, reads DTGVSQNPRHKITKRGQNVTFRCDPISEHNRLYWYRQTLGQGPEFLTYFQNEAQLEKSRLLSDRFSAERPKGSFSTLEIQRTEQGDSAMYLCASSLALAGAGTDTQYFGPGTRLTVL.